The entry below describes one TCR beta chain. The data originate from a study of control samples from healthy donors and cancer patients. CDR1 and CDR2 (germline): LGHDT, YNNKEL (reference sequence). The CDR3 is made up of 16 amino acids. V lost 0 bases and J 4 bases, leaving 15 bases between the germline ends. Repertoires were generated with immunoSEQ multiplex PCR, while TCRdb's copy carries only in-frame clones and drops some. The sample shows around 140,000 clones, over 80% of them seen only once. The chain carries TRBV3-1 (or the pseudogene TRBV3-2) and TRBJ1-1; D remains unclear. This TCR was sampled from a woman aged 45-59 years in good health. The specimen was blood. CDR3 residues: CASSQEIGVGSTEAFF. Written as DNA, the CDR3 is TGTGCCAGCAGCCAAGAAATTGGGGTGGGATCCACTGAAGCTTTCTTT.